These 4 T cell receptor beta chains originate from one sample sequenced in a study of neoadjuvant nivolumab and ipilimumab in lung cancer. The method was immunoSEQ multiplex PCR; TCRdb's version includes in-frame clones alone and lacks a portion of them. In the table there are about 7,300 clones, more than 70% of which are singletons. Here the sequenced sample was tumor tissue, taken after neoadjuvant nivolumab, alone or with ipilimumab, at or shortly before surgery. The receptors were sampled from an adult with non-small cell lung cancer.

CDR3 protein: CASIKSTGGYEQYF. The DNA of the CDR3 is TGTGCCAGCATCAAAAGCACAGGGGGCTACGAGCAGTACTTC. This chain uses TRBV21-1 with TRBJ2-7; the table's D call of TRBD1 was not tested on the DNA. TRBV21-1 is marked as a pseudogene. The CDR3 length is 14 residues.

The V call is TRBV7-9, the J call TRBJ1-5, with TRBD1 identical over 10 bases. The CDR3 runs to 16 residues. Germline V gene lookup returns CDR1 SEHNR and CDR2 FQNEAQ (reference sequence). The trim removed 5 bases at V and 3 bases at J, leaving 7 bases unmatched. Here the CDR3 DNA reads TGTGCCAGCAGCCCCGGGACAGGGGTATACAATCAGCCCCAGCATTTT. It is translated as CASSPGTGVYNQPQHF.

J is TRBJ1-1 and V is TRBV6-5; D is ambiguous. CDR1 is MNHEY and CDR2 is SVGAGI in the germline V gene. V lost 2 bases, J lost 1 base, and 8 bases lay in between. The CDR3 is made up of 14 amino acids. The CDR3: CASSYEGWNTEAFF. CDR3 coding DNA: TGTGCCAGCAGTTACGAAGGTTGGAACACTGAAGCTTTCTTT.

J is TRBJ1-6 and V is TRBV27, with D tentatively TRBD1 (5 bases). V gave up 3 bases and J gave up 9 bases, with 12 bases separating them. The CDR3 is 14 amino acids. Germline CDR1 and CDR2: MNHEY and SMNVEV (reference sequence). The CDR3 coding sequence is TGTGCCAGCAGTTTTGGGACGGCATTTTCACCCCTCCACTTT. It codes for CASSFGTAFSPLHF.